A selection of T cell receptor beta chains follows, all from one sample in a study of vaccination effects on CD4 cells after COVID-19. Their antigens remain unidentified. Profiled with immunoSEQ multiplex PCR; TCRdb holds only in-frame clones, not every one. The sample consists of roughly 63,000 clones, about 78% of them appearing once. The specimen comprised CD4+ T cells from PBMCs cultured with HCoV-OC43 spike peptides, sampled after COVID-19 vaccination. The receptor set was obtained from a human donor who received a COVID-19 vaccine. CDR3s include the opening cysteine and the closing phenylalanine or tryptophan. The D gene is left open where the match is weak. Clone size is given for some rows only: seen once, a few or many times, or a class if the clone is expanded.

v_call	j_call	clone_size	d_call	cdr3_length	cdr3_aa	cdr3_nt
TRBV19	TRBJ1-5	NA	TRBD1	17	CASSIRDRGLSNQPQHF	TGTGCCAGTAGTATCCGGGACAGGGGGCTGAGCAATCAGCCCCAGCATTTT
TRBV11-2	TRBJ1-1	NA	NA	15	CASSLINLENTEAFF	TGTGCCAGCAGCTTAATAAATCTGGAAAACACTGAAGCTTTCTTT
TRBV27	TRBJ1-1	NA	NA	13	CASSFWENTEAFF	TGTGCCAGCAGTTTTTGGGAGAACACTGAAGCTTTCTTT
TRBV6-5	TRBJ1-2	NA	NA	12	CASSYAGRGYTF	TGTGCCAGCAGTTACGCAGGACGGGGCTACACCTTC
TRBV6-6	TRBJ2-5	NA	NA	15	CASSYFRQVEETQYF	TGTGCCAGCAGTTACTTCAGGCAGGTTGAAGAGACCCAGTACTTC
TRBV10-2	TRBJ2-6	few	NA	21	CASSEFNLIWTNFDGANVLTF	TGCGCCAGCAGTGAGTTTAATTTGATTTGGACCAACTTTGATGGGGCCAACGTCCTGACTTTC
TRBV3-1/TRBV3-2	TRBJ2-5	NA	NA	14	CASSPWDVQETQYF	TGTGCCAGCAGCCCCTGGGACGTACAAGAGACCCAGTACTTC
TRBV7-3	TRBJ2-3	NA	TRBD1	18	CASSLEGGTGRRTDTQYF	TGTGCCAGCAGCTTAGAGGGTGGGACAGGGAGACGCACAGATACGCAGTATTTT
TRBV6-1	TRBJ1-4	few	NA	16	CASSETGGATNEKLFF	TGTGCCAGCAGTGAAACGGGCGGCGCAACTAATGAAAAACTGTTTTTT
TRBV2	TRBJ2-1	NA	NA	14	CASSTGISYNEQFF	TGTGCCAGCAGTACGGGAATTTCCTACAATGAGCAGTTCTTC
TRBV28	TRBJ2-5	few	TRBD1	15	CASSSPGQGVETQYF	TGTGCCAGCAGTTCCCCCGGACAGGGCGTCGAGACCCAGTACTTC
TRBV3-1/TRBV3-2	TRBJ1-6	once	NA	14	CASSQGQNNSPLHF	TGTGCCAGCAGCCAAGGGCAGAATAATTCACCCCTCCACTTT
TRBV12-2	TRBJ2-4	NA	NA	19	CASRLLGGGAGEAKNIQYF	TGTGCAAGTCGCCTACTCGGCGGGGGGGCAGGGGAAGCCAAAAACATTCAGTACTTC
TRBV19	TRBJ1-2	few	NA	13	CASSKGGDYGYTF	TGTGCCAGTAGCAAAGGGGGAGACTATGGCTACACCTTC
TRBV19	TRBJ1-1	NA	NA	14	CASSRQYGNTEAFF	TGTGCCAGTAGTAGGCAGTACGGGAACACTGAAGCTTTCTTT
TRBV4-1	TRBJ2-1	NA	TRBD1	17	CASSRQGQGIPYNEQFF	TGCGCCAGCAGCCGACAGGGACAGGGGATTCCCTACAATGAGCAGTTCTTC
TRBV4-2	TRBJ2-1	NA	TRBD2	18	CASSQSGGAPLSYNEQFF	TGTGCCAGCAGCCAAAGCGGGGGGGCGCCCCTCTCCTACAATGAGCAGTTCTTC
TRBV5-1	TRBJ1-1	NA	NA	14	CASSSGTVEAEAFF	TGCGCCAGCAGCAGCGGGACTGTCGAGGCTGAAGCTTTCTTT
TRBV5-1	TRBJ2-1	NA	NA	14	CASSRGSSYNEQFF	TGCGCCAGCAGCCGGGGGAGCTCCTACAATGAGCAGTTCTTC
TRBV19	TRBJ1-2	few	NA	12	CASRDGNYGYTF	TGTGCCAGTAGGGACGGAAACTATGGCTACACCTTC
TRBV11-2	TRBJ2-2	NA	NA	15	CASSLGQTNTGELFF	TGTGCCAGCAGCTTAGGGCAGACAAACACCGGGGAGCTGTTTTTT
TRBV6-4	TRBJ2-1	NA	TRBD2	14	CASSLSGGADEQFF	TGTGCCAGCAGCCTTAGCGGGGGGGCCGATGAGCAGTTCTTC
TRBV6-1	TRBJ2-3	NA	NA	16	CASSEWSGSSTDTQYF	TGTGCCAGCAGTGAATGGTCAGGGTCTAGCACAGATACGCAGTATTTT
TRBV10-1	TRBJ2-2	NA	TRBD1	16	CASSESQGAATGELFF	TGCGCCAGCAGTGAGTCACAGGGGGCCGCCACCGGGGAGCTGTTTTTT
TRBV2	TRBJ1-5	few	NA	18	CASSEGDSLALGHQPQHF	TGTGCCAGCAGTGAAGGGGACTCTTTAGCTTTAGGTCATCAGCCCCAGCATTTT
TRBV11-2	TRBJ2-3	NA	TRBD1	15	CASSFGQGVGDTQYF	TGTGCCAGCAGCTTTGGCCAGGGGGTCGGAGATACGCAGTATTTT
TRBV5-1	TRBJ2-5	NA	TRBD1	15	CASSLAGTGEETQYF	TGCGCCAGCAGCTTGGCCGGGACAGGGGAAGAGACCCAGTACTTC
TRBV19	TRBJ2-2	NA	TRBD1	15	CASSSHRGSTGELFF	TGTGCCAGTAGTAGCCACAGGGGGTCCACCGGGGAGCTGTTTTTT
TRBV7-3	TRBJ2-6	once	TRBD1	17	CASERQGNLPGANVLTF	TGTGCCAGTGAAAGACAGGGTAATTTACCTGGGGCCAACGTCCTGACTTTC
TRBV5-6	TRBJ2-2	NA	NA	14	CASSFRTRGGELFF	TGTGCCAGCAGCTTCCGGACCAGAGGCGGGGAGCTGTTTTTT
TRBV15	TRBJ1-3	NA	TRBD1	17	CATSRVGNRGLGNTIYF	TGTGCCACCAGCAGAGTTGGGAACAGGGGGCTTGGAAACACCATATATTTT
TRBV28	TRBJ1-5	NA	NA	14	CASSLVGVGQPQHF	TGTGCCAGCAGTTTGGTGGGGGTTGGGCAGCCCCAGCATTTT
TRBV6-4	TRBJ1-2	NA	TRBD1	15	CASSDAREGATGYTF	TGTGCCAGCAGTGACGCCAGGGAGGGGGCTACTGGCTACACCTTC
TRBV28	TRBJ2-1	NA	TRBD2	20	CASSPGGASERGGLLREQFF	TGTGCCAGCAGTCCAGGAGGGGCGAGCGAGCGGGGGGGTCTTTTAAGGGAGCAGTTCTTC
TRBV9	TRBJ2-5	few	TRBD2	18	CASSVGGSGGSSQETQYF	TGTGCCAGCAGCGTAGGAGGTAGCGGGGGCTCGAGTCAAGAGACCCAGTACTTC
TRBV3-1/TRBV3-2	TRBJ1-3	NA	NA	14	CASIDRSSGNTIYF	TGTGCCAGTATTGACCGAAGCTCTGGAAACACCATATATTTT
TRBV2	TRBJ2-5	NA	NA	15	CASSENSLPRETQYF	TGTGCCAGCAGTGAAAACTCGCTGCCCCGAGAGACCCAGTACTTC
TRBV19	TRBJ1-5	few	TRBD1	15	CASSIDRGLNQPQHF	TGTGCCAGTAGTATAGACAGGGGGCTCAATCAGCCCCAGCATTTT
TRBV19	TRBJ1-5	NA	TRBD1	15	CASSMGRTGNQPQHF	TGTGCCAGTAGTATGGGGAGGACAGGAAATCAGCCCCAGCATTTT